The rows below give T cell receptor beta chains drawn from one sample of a study of blood T cell repertoires in COVID-19. The repertoire was sequenced with immunoSEQ multiplex PCR; TCRdb's copy has only in-frame clones and lacks some. The repertoire consists of about 97,000 clones, with approximately 89% occurring once and the leading ten covering around 10%. The sequencing input was peripheral blood. These receptor sequences come from a woman aged 30 to 39 with acute or convalescent COVID-19. CDR3s include the opening cysteine and the closing phenylalanine or tryptophan. Fields, in order: V gene, J gene, clone size, D gene, CDR3 protein, CDR3 DNA. A D gene is named only where the DNA matches it firmly. Some rows have no size entry. The others give once, few or many, or a class for an expanded clone.

V: TRBV7-9
J: TRBJ1-2
size: .
D: .
CDR3: CASSLAGGYTF
DNA: TGTGCCAGCAGCTTAGCCGGTGGCTACACCTTC

V: TRBV3-1/TRBV3-2
J: TRBJ1-1
size: .
D: .
CDR3: CASSQGKLGHTEAFF
DNA: TGTGCCAGCAGCCAAGGGAAGTTGGGGCACACTGAAGCTTTCTTT

V: TRBV19
J: TRBJ1-2
size: .
D: .
CDR3: CASSTNRAQGYGYTF
DNA: TGTGCCAGTAGTACCAACAGGGCCCAGGGCTATGGCTACACCTTC

V: TRBV19
J: TRBJ1-5
size: .
D: .
CDR3: CASRLTGAYSNQPQHF
DNA: TGTGCCAGTAGACTGACAGGAGCATATAGCAATCAGCCCCAGCATTTT

V: TRBV7-9
J: TRBJ1-1
size: .
D: .
CDR3: CASSPQGKTEAFF
DNA: TGTGCCAGCAGCCCTCAGGGAAAAACTGAAGCTTTCTTT

V: TRBV6-5
J: TRBJ1-5
size: .
D: TRBD1
CDR3: CASRFGTGGGQPQHF
DNA: TGTGCCAGCAGATTCGGGACAGGGGGCGGTCAGCCCCAGCATTTT

V: TRBV7-9
J: TRBJ1-2
size: .
D: .
CDR3: CASSFLEQGGDYGYTF
DNA: TGTGCCAGCAGCTTTTTAGAGCAGGGAGGCGACTATGGCTACACCTTC

V: TRBV19
J: TRBJ1-1
size: few
D: .
CDR3: CASSLQGTEAFF
DNA: TGTGCCAGTAGTTTACAGGGAACTGAAGCTTTCTTT

V: TRBV5-6
J: TRBJ1-6
size: few
D: TRBD1
CDR3: CASSWLTGDNSPLHF
DNA: TGTGCCAGCAGCTGGTTGACAGGGGATAATTCACCCCTCCACTTT

V: TRBV5-1
J: TRBJ1-1
size: .
D: TRBD1
CDR3: CASSPDRGTRDTEAFF
DNA: TGCGCCAGCAGCCCTGACAGGGGAACGAGAGACACTGAAGCTTTCTTT

V: TRBV19
J: TRBJ2-1
size: once
D: TRBD2
CDR3: CASSTLRAGRDNEQFF
DNA: TGTGCCAGTAGTACCCTGAGGGCAGGGAGGGACAATGAGCAGTTCTTC

V: TRBV11-2
J: TRBJ2-2
size: .
D: TRBD1
CDR3: CASSLVFGTGAGRGELFF
DNA: TGTGCCAGCAGCTTAGTATTTGGGACAGGGGCCGGCAGGGGGGAGCTGTTTTTT

V: TRBV5-1
J: TRBJ2-3
size: .
D: .
CDR3: CASHPGTFTDTQYF
DNA: TGCGCCAGCCACCCTGGGACTTTCACAGATACGCAGTATTTT